The 3 T cell receptor beta chains listed next were all sequenced from one sample in a study of blood T cell repertoires in COVID-19. Sequenced by immunoSEQ multiplex PCR; TCRdb stores in-frame clones only, minus some. The sample lists 30,000 to 40,000 clones; around 87% were seen once. Sequenced: peripheral blood. The receptors were gathered from a man between 65 and 80 years old with acute or convalescent COVID-19.

The V gene is TRBV11-2, the J gene TRBJ2-3; TRBD2 aligns across 8 bases. Trimming at V came to 1 base and at J to 2 bases, leaving 5 bases not matched to a gene. CDR3 length equals 16 residues. Germline V lookup: CDR1 SGHAT, CDR2 FQNNGV. In DNA, the CDR3 is TGTGCCAGCAGCTTAGGCGGGGGGCCCCTCACAGATACGCAGTATTTT. This encodes CASSLGGGPLTDTQYF.

This clone was counted once. The junction differs from germline at one of its ends, possibly a read error. The chain has TRBV2 and TRBJ2-7; 10 nucleotides agree with TRBD1. The CDR3 contains 15 residues. Per germline, CDR1 SNHLY and CDR2 FYNNEI. This CDR3 is CASREDRGRAYEQYF. CDR3 nucleotide sequence: TGTGCCAGCAGGGAAGACAGGGGGCGCGCCTACGAGCAGTACTTC.

A few counts support this clone. CDR3 region: CASSYLDEQFF. The DNA for the CDR3 is TGTGCCAGCAGTTACTTAGATGAGCAGTTCTTC. The V call is TRBV6-5, the J call TRBJ2-1, with no clear D. The V and J ends lost 1 base and 8 bases respectively, with 3 bases between them. CDR3 length: 11 residues. The germline CDR1 and CDR2 sequences are MNHEY and SVGAGI.